One and the same sample provided the 7 T cell receptor beta chains below, sequenced in a study of T cell repertoires in cytomegalovirus infection. TCRdb processed the reads anew with MiXCR; each CDR3 protein has one entry. The sample yields around 250,000 distinct CDR3 sequences, about a sixth seen once. The sequenced material came from CD8+ T cells from PBMCs. The receptors were gathered from a human donor in good health (CMV status not recorded). Some clones in this sample may be carry-over from other donors' samples.

The chain recombines TRBV12-3 or TRBV12-4 with TRBJ1-6; tentative D call: TRBD1 (6 bases). Deletions cut 3 bases from V and 6 bases from J, with 12 bases between. The CDR3 runs to 15 residues. CDR3 DNA: TGTGCCAGCAGTTTCGGGGGGGCGCCTAATTCACCCCTCCACTTT. It codes for CASSFGGAPNSPLHF.

This clonotype occurred many times. The CDR3 DNA sequence: TGTGCCAGCAGCTCCGCCGGTGCCGAAGCTTTCTTT. Protein: CASSSAGAEAFF. The V call is TRBV7-9, the J call TRBJ1-1; no clear D gene. Trimming removed 4 bases from V and 8 bases from J, with 11 bases in between. Germline V gene sequence: CDR1 SEHNR, CDR2 FQNEAQ (reference sequence). The CDR3 contains 12 residues.

For the CDR3, the DNA is TGTGCCAGCAGCTTGCTGCGGGGTGGAGTCTACGAGCAGTACTTC. Protein product: CASSLLRGGVYEQYF. The chain joins TRBV5-5 to TRBJ2-7, with D possibly TRBD2 on 6 matching bases. Germline CDR1 is SGHKS and CDR2 is YYEKEE (reference sequence). Trimming took 1 base from V and 3 from J, leaving 14 bases between them. CDR3 size: 15 residues. The variable domain in full, completed from reference TRBV5-5 and TRBJ2-7, reads DAGVTQSPTHLIKTRGQQVTLRCSPISGHKSVSWYQQVLGQGPQFIFQYYEKEERGRGNFPDRFSARQFPNYSSELNVNALLLGDSALYLCASSLLRGGVYEQYFGPGTRLTVT.

This clonotype showed up just a few times. The J gene is TRBJ1-2, the V gene TRBV20-1; 8 nucleotides match TRBD1. Germline assignment: CDR1 DFQATT and CDR2 SNEGSKA (reference sequence). V shed 5 bases and J 4 bases; nucleotides not matched to a gene: 3. The CDR3 runs to 12 residues. In DNA form, the CDR3 reads TGCAGTGCTCGGACAGGGCTCTATGGCTACACCTTC. Its translation: CSARTGLYGYTF.

At least ten counts were recorded for this clonotype. The chain couples TRBV6-5 to TRBJ1-1; D unclear. Germline values: CDR1 MNHEY, CDR2 SVGAGI. Trimming stripped 7 bases from V and 0 bases from J, with 15 bases between. This CDR3 is built from 15 residues. The CDR3 DNA reads as TGTGCCAGCACCCCTAATATGAACATGAACACTGAAGCTTTCTTT. Translated: CASTPNMNMNTEAFF.

The genes are TRBV4-1 and TRBJ1-1; D is unclear. This CDR3 spans 12 amino acids. Per the germline V gene, CDR1 is MGHRA and CDR2 is YSYEKL. V was clipped by 3 bases and J by 5 bases, with 7 bases between them. The CDR3 DNA follows: TGCGCCAGCAGCCATCTCAATACTGAAGCTTTCTTT. It specifies CASSHLNTEAFF.

This clonotype turned up a few times. The V and J genes are TRBV7-6 and TRBJ1-6, with D maybe TRBD1 (6 bases). Germline V gene sequence: CDR1 SGHVS, CDR2 FNYEAQ. V lost 5 bases, J lost 5 bases, and 10 bases lay in between. There are 14 residues in the CDR3. The CDR3 loop is CASSEGGNNSPLHF. The CDR3 nucleotides are TGTGCCAGCAGCGAGGGGGGGAATAATTCACCCCTCCACTTT.